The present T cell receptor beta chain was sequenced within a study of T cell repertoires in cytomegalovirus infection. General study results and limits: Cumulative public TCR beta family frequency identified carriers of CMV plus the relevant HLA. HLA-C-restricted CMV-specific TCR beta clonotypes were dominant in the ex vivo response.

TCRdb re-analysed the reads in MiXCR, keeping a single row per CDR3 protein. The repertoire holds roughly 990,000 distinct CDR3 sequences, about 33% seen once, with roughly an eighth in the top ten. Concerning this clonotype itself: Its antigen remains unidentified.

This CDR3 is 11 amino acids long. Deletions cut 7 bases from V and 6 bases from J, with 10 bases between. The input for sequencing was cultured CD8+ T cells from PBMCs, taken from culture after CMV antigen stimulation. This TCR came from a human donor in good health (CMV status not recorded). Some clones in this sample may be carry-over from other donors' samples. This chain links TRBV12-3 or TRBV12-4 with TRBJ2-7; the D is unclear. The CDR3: CASTSQGEQYF. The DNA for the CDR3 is TGTGCCAGCACCTCACAAGGCGAGCAGTACTTC.